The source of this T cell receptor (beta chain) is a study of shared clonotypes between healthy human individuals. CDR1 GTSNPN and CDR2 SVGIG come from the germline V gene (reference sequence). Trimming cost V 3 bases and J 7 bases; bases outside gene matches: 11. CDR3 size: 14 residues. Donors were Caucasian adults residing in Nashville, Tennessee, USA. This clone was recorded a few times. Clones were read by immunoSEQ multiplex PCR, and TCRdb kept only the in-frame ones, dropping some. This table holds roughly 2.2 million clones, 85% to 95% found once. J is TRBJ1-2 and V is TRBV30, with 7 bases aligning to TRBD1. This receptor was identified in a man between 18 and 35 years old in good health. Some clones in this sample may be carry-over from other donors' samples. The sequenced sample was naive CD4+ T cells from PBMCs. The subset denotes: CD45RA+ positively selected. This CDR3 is CAWRDGVGQRGYTF. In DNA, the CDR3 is TGTGCCTGGAGAGACGGGGTGGGACAGCGTGGCTACACCTTC.